A single sample is the source of the 14 T cell receptor beta chains below, sequenced in a study of blood T cell repertoires in COVID-19. Method: immunoSEQ multiplex PCR; TCRdb's copy keeps in-frame clones and lacks some. Of some 200,000 clones listed, around 87% are singletons. Sequences were obtained from peripheral blood. These receptors were obtained from an elderly woman in a cohort sampled during active or convalescent COVID-19.

This clone was picked up one time. The chain links TRBV30 to TRBJ1-2; 8 nucleotides line up with TRBD1. Trimming removed 4 bases from V and 3 bases from J; junction bases left unmatched: 10. This CDR3 region has 15 residues. The germline CDR1 and CDR2 sequences are GTSNPN and SVGIG (reference sequence). The CDR3 region has the DNA TGTGCCTGGAATTCTGGACAGGGCTCCTACTATGGCTACACCTTC. This translates into CAWNSGQGSYYGYTF.

The chain is built from TRBV10-1 and TRBJ2-5; 11 nucleotides align to TRBD2. The CDR3 covers 14 residues. CDR1 and CDR2 from the germline V gene are WNHNN and SYGVQD (reference sequence). Trimming at V came to 7 bases and at J to 1 base, leaving 2 bases not matched to a gene. The CDR3 reads CASNSGRAQETQYF. The CDR3 DNA sequence: TGCGCCAGCAATAGCGGGAGGGCCCAAGAGACCCAGTACTTC.

The chain links TRBV6-5 to TRBJ2-5; D perhaps matches TRBD1 (5 bases). In germline, CDR1 is MNHEY, CDR2 SVGAGI. The CDR3 is 14 residues long. Trimming removed 4 bases at V and 0 bases at J, with 9 bases between. CDR3 sequence: CASSSGHNQETQYF. CDR3 in DNA: TGTGCCAGCAGTTCCGGACACAACCAAGAGACCCAGTACTTC.

This sequence joins TRBV4-1 and TRBJ1-2; weak D call: TRBD1 (6 bases). Germline CDR1 is MGHRA and CDR2 is YSYEKL. V lost 0 bases and J lost 4, with 12 bases in between. CDR3 size: 15 residues. The CDR3 DNA is TGCGCCAGCAGCCAAGATCAAGGGACACGCTATGGCTACACCTTC. Translation: CASSQDQGTRYGYTF.

The gene calls are TRBV10-3 and TRBJ1-3, with 10 bases identical to TRBD1. The ends lost 6 bases at V and 3 bases at J; junction bases unmatched: 8. This CDR3 is built from 16 residues. CDR1 is ENHRY, CDR2 SYGVKD, per germline. The CDR3 DNA reads TGTGCCATCAGCGGGACGACAGGGGGCGGTGGAAACACCATATATTTT. It codes for CAISGTTGGGGNTIYF.

DNA of the CDR3: TGTGCCAGCAGTGAACCTTCCACGAGGTACATCATAGCTTTCTTT. This encodes CASSEPSTRYIIAFF. The chain links TRBV6-1 to TRBJ1-1, with no clear D. The length of the CDR3 is 15 residues. V was trimmed by 2 bases and J by 10 bases, leaving 20 bases between them. Germline assignment: CDR1 MNHNS and CDR2 SASEGT.

This clone was seen a handful of times. The V call is TRBV18, the J call TRBJ2-7, with TRBD2 matching 14 bases. Looked up from germline, CDR1 is KGHSH and CDR2 is LQKENI. Trimming at V came to 6 bases and at J to 1 base, leaving 5 bases not matched to a gene. The CDR3 has 16 amino acids. DNA for the CDR3: TGTGCCAGCTCCGAGGGACTAGCGGGAGAATCCTACGAGCAGTACGTC. It is translated as CASSEGLAGESYEQYV.

The chain uses TRBV5-6 and TRBJ2-7; 8 positions match TRBD1. V was clipped by 4 bases and J by 7 bases; unmatched bases: 10. In germline, CDR1 is SGHDT, CDR2 YYEEEE. This CDR3 spans 14 amino acids. In nucleotides, the CDR3 is TGTGCCAGCAGCGCCCCCGACAGGGGCGGAGAGCAGTACTTC. The encoded protein is CASSAPDRGGEQYF.

This clone was seen once. This chain joins TRBV9 and TRBJ2-1, with 9 bases aligning to TRBD1. V shed 4 bases, J shed 6 bases, and the junction held 8 bases outside the gene matches. CDR1 and CDR2 from the germline V gene are SGDLS and YYNGEE. CDR3 length: 15 amino acids. The CDR3 protein is CASSIEDRGGNEQFF. Here the CDR3 DNA reads TGTGCCAGCAGCATAGAAGACAGGGGGGGCAATGAGCAGTTCTTC. Looking up the rest from reference TRBV9 and TRBJ2-1 gives the full variable domain: DSGVTQTPKHLITATGQRVTLRCSPRSGDLSVYWYQQSLDQGLQFLIQYYNGEERAKGNILERFSAQQFPDLHSELNLSSLELGDSALYFCASSIEDRGGNEQFFGPGTRLTVL.

The gene calls are TRBV6-5 and TRBJ2-1; 8 nucleotides match TRBD2. Trimming at V came to 10 bases and at J to 4 bases, leaving 6 bases not matched to a gene. This CDR3 contains 13 residues. Germline V gene lookup returns CDR1 MNHEY and CDR2 SVGAGI. The CDR3 is CATAERGYNEQFF. In nucleotides, the CDR3 is TGTGCCACGGCCGAGCGGGGGTACAATGAGCAGTTCTTC.

The rearrangement links TRBV2 to TRBJ2-1; the match to TRBD1 covers 9 bases. Germline trimming cut 7 bases from V and 7 bases from J; bases unmatched to any gene: 8. Per the germline V gene, CDR1 is SNHLY and CDR2 is FYNNEI. This CDR3 has 14 residues. The CDR3 region is CASNDDRGLNEQFF. The CDR3 DNA is TGTGCCAGCAACGATGACAGGGGGTTAAATGAGCAGTTCTTC.

The V gene is TRBV19, the J gene TRBJ1-1; D gene uncertain. CDR1 is LNHDA and CDR2 is SQIVND in the germline V gene (reference sequence). This CDR3 comprises 14 residues. The V and J ends lost 4 bases and 1 base respectively, with 10 bases between them. CDR3 sequence (DNA): TGTGCCAGTAGTAAAAAAGAGTCGAACACTGAAGCTTTCTTT. Its translation is CASSKKESNTEAFF. Drawing the rest from reference TRBV19 and TRBJ1-1, the complete variable domain is DGGITQSPKYLFRKEGQNVTLSCEQNLNHDAMYWYRQDPGQGLRLIYYSQIVNDFQKGDIAEGYSVSREKKESFPLTVTSAQKNPTAFYLCASSKKESNTEAFFGQGTRLTVV.

The V and J genes are TRBV10-3 and TRBJ2-1; 9 bases map to TRBD2. Unmatched junction bases numbered 4, after V lost 4 bases and J lost 6 bases. CDR1 and CDR2 from the germline V gene are ENHRY and SYGVKD. The CDR3 runs 14 residues. The CDR3 DNA reads TGTGCCATCAGTGCGGGGCGGGAGGGCAATGAGCAGTTCTTC. Translation: CAISAGREGNEQFF.

The chain carries TRBV28 and TRBJ1-4; 9 bases are a match to TRBD1. The trim removed 7 bases at V and 6 bases at J, leaving 12 bases unmatched. This CDR3 is 16 amino acids long. Germline V gives CDR1 MDHEN, CDR2 SYDVKM. DNA of the CDR3: TGTGCCAGCACCAGACCGGGACAGGGTTGGGATGAAAAACTGTTTTTT. It encodes CASTRPGQGWDEKLFF.